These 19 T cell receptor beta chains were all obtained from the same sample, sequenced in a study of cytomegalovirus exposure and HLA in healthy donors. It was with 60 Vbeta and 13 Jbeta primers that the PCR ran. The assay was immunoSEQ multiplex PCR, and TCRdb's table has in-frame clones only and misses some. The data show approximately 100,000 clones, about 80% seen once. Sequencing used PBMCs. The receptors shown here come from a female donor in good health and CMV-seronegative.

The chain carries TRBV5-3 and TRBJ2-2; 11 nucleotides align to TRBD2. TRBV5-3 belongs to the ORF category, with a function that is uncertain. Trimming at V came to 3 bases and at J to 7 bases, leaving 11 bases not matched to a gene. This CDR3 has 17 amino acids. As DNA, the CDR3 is TGTGCCAGAAGCTCCCCTAGCGGGGGGTTGTGTAGCGGGGAGCTGTTTTTT. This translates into CARSSPSGGLCSGELFF.

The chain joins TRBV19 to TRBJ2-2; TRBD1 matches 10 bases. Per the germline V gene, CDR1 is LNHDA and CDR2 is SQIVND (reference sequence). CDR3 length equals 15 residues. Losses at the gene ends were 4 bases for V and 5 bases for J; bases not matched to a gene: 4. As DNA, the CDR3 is TGTGCCAGTAGTAGGACAGGGGGTTGGACCGGGGAGCTGTTTTTT. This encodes CASSRTGGWTGELFF.

CDR3 protein: CASSLSIYLYNEQFF. The DNA for the CDR3 is TGTGCCAGCAGCCTATCTATATACTTATACAATGAGCAGTTCTTC. The chain combines TRBV7-2 with TRBJ2-1; D uncertain. The germline V gene has CDR1 SGHTA and CDR2 FQGNSA. V shed 5 bases and J shed 4 bases, with 15 bases lying between them. CDR3 size: 15 residues.

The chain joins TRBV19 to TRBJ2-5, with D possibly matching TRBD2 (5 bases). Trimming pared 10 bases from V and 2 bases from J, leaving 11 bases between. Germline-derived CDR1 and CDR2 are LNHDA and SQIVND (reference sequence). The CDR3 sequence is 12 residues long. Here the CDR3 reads CATSTGQETQYF. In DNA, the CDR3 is TGTGCCACCTCGACGGGGCAAGAGACCCAGTACTTC.

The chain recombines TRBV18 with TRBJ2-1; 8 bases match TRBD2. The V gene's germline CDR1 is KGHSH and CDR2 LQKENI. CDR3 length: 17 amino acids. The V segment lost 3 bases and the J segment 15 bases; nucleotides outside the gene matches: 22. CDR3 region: CASSPRRPGGLVFNPFF. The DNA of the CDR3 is TGTGCCAGCTCACCGAGGAGGCCGGGGGGGCTGGTCTTTAATCCGTTCTTC.

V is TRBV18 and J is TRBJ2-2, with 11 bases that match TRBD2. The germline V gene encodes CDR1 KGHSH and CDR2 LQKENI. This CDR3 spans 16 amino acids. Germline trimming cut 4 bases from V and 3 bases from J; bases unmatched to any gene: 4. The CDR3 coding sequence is TGTGCCAGCTCACTTCCGGGACTAGCGGACACCGGGGAGCTGTTTTTT. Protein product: CASSLPGLADTGELFF.

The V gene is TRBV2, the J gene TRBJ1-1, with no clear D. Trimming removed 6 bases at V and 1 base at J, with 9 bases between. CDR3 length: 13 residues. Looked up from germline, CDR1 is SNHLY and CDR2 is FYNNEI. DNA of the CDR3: TGTGCCAGCAGAGCTACAGAGAACACTGAAGCTTTCTTT. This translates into CASRATENTEAFF.

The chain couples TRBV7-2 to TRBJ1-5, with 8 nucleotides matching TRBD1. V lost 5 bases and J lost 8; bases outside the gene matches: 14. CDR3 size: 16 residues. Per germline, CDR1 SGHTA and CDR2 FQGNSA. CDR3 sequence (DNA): TGTGCCAGCAGCAAAGGACAGGGAACGGGATGGGAGCCCCAGCATTTT. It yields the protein CASSKGQGTGWEPQHF.

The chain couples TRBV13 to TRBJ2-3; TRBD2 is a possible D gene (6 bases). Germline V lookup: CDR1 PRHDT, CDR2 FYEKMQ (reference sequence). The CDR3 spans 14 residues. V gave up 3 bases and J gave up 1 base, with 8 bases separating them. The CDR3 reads CASSLQRGTDTQYF. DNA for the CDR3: TGTGCCAGCAGCTTGCAGCGGGGCACAGATACGCAGTATTTT.

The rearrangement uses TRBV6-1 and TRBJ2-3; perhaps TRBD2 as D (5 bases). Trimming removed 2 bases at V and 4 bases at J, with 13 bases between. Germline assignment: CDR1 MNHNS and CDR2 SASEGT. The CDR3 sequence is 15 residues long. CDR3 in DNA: TGTGCCAGCAGTGAAACACCAACCGGGGCAGATACGCAGTATTTT. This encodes CASSETPTGADTQYF.

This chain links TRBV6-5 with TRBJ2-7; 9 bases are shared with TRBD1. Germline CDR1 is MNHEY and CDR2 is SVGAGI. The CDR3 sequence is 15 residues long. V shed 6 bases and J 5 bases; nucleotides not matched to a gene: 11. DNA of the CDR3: TGTGCCAGCAGGGCCGGGACAGGGTCAGTCCACGAGCAGTACTTC. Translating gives CASRAGTGSVHEQYF.

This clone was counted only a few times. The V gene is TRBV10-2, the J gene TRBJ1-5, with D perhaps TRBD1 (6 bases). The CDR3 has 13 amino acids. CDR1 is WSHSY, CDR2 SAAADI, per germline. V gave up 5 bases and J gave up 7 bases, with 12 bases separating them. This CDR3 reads CASSTQGSQPQHF. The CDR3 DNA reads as TGCGCCAGCAGTACCCAGGGGTCGCAGCCCCAGCATTTT.

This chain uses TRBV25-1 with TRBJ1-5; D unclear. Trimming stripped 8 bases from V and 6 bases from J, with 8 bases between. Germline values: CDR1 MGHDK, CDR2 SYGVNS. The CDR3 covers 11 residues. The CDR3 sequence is CASLGSQPQHF. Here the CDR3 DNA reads TGTGCCAGCCTTGGTAGTCAGCCCCAGCATTTT.

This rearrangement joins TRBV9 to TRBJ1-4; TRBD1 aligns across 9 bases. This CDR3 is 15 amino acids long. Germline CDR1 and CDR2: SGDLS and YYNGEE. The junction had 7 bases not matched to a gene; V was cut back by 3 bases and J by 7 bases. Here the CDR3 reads CASSASGQGGEKLFF. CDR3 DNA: TGTGCCAGCAGCGCCTCGGGACAGGGCGGTGAAAAACTGTTTTTT.

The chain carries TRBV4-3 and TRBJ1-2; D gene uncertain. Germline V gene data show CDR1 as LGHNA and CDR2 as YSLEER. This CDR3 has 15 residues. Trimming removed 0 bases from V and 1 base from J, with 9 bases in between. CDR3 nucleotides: TGCGCCAGCAGCCAAGATGGGCGGGATAACTATGGCTACACCTTC. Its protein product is CASSQDGRDNYGYTF.

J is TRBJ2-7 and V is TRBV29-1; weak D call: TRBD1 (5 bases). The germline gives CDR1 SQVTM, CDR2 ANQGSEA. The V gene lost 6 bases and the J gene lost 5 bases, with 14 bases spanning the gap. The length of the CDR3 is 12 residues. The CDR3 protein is CSVGDRGDEQYF. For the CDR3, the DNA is TGCAGCGTCGGTGACAGAGGAGACGAGCAGTACTTC.

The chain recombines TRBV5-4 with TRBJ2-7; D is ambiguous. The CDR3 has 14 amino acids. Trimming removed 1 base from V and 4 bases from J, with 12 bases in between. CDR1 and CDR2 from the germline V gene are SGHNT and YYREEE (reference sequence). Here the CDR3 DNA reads TGTGCCAGCAGCTTGTCTGGGTTGGAGTACGAGCAGTACTTC. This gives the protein CASSLSGLEYEQYF.

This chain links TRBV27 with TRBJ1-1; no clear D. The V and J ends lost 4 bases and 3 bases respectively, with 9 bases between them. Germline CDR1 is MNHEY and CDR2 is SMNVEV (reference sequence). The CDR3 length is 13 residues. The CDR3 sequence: CASSYVQYTEAFF. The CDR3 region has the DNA TGTGCCAGCAGTTACGTCCAGTACACTGAAGCTTTCTTT.

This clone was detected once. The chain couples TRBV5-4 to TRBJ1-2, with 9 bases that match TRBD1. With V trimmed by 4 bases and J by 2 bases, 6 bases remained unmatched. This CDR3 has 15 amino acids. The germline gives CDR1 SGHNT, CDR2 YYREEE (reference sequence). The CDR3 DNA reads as TGTGCCAGCAGCCCGGGACAGGGTCGGAACTATGGCTACACCTTC. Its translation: CASSPGQGRNYGYTF.